This paragraph reports one TCR beta chain. This entry belongs to a study of T cells in Graves' hyperthyroidism and ophthalmopathy. Study summary: The blood sample was taken at first diagnosis, before treatment began.

Germline-derived CDR1 and CDR2 are LNHDA and SQIVND (reference sequence). The length of the CDR3 is 14 residues. V was clipped by 4 bases and J by 5 bases, with 15 bases between them. The source of the PBMCs was over 8.5 ml of fresh peripheral blood. Amplified regions were TCR beta CDR3 sequences from RNA transcripts. The HTBI primer set drove a first-round RT-PCR of the TCR CDR3. MiXCR, run by TCRdb on the multiplex PCR reads, gives a single entry per CDR3 protein. Of over 700,000 distinct CDR3 sequences in the sample, roughly 40% were seen once. Specimen: blood. The sequence derives from a man aged 18 to 30 with Graves' hyperthyroidism. The chain combines TRBV19 with TRBJ2-7; no clear D gene. The DNA of the CDR3 is TGTGCCAGTAGTAACCGGCCCTTAAGTCACGAGCAGTACTTC. Protein: CASSNRPLSHEQYF. Using reference TRBV19 and TRBJ2-7 for the parts outside the CDR3, the full variable domain is DGGITQSPKYLFRKEGQNVTLSCEQNLNHDAMYWYRQDPGQGLRLIYYSQIVNDFQKGDIAEGYSVSREKKESFPLTVTSAQKNPTAFYLCASSNRPLSHEQYFGPGTRLTVT.